Following are 11 T cell receptor beta chains from one sample sequenced in a study of T cells in Graves' hyperthyroidism and ophthalmopathy. RNA transcripts provided the source from which TCR beta CDR3 regions were amplified. HTBI primers were employed in a first-round RT-PCR of the TCR CDR3. From the multiplex PCR reads, TCRdb called clonotypes with MiXCR, one entry per CDR3 protein. This repertoire shows a few hundred thousand distinct CDR3 sequences, 46% found once; its top ten account for approximately 7.5%. Sequenced: peripheral blood or thyroid tissue (not recorded which). The receptors were sampled from a woman between 18 and 29 years old with Graves' hyperthyroidism.

The V and J genes are TRBV4-1 and TRBJ1-1; D not resolved. Germline-derived CDR1 and CDR2 are MGHRA and YSYEKL. The CDR3 runs 12 residues. The ends were cut back, 0 bases at V and 3 bases at J, with 2 bases in the middle. The CDR3 region has the DNA TGCGCCAGCAGCCAAGACGACACTGAAGCTTTCTTT. This codes for CASSQDDTEAFF.

This clonotype came up many times. V is TRBV5-6 and J is TRBJ1-5; 7 positions agree with TRBD1. V was pared by 0 bases and J by 4 bases, with 7 bases of the junction left unmatched. The CDR3 length is 16 residues. Germline V gene sequence: CDR1 SGHDT, CDR2 YYEEEE. In DNA, the CDR3 is TGTGCCAGCAGCTTGGGTAGGGACAGCCTTAATCAGCCCCAGCATTTT. As protein: CASSLGRDSLNQPQHF.

The CDR3 nucleotides are TGCAGTGGGACGGGACAGGGTGAGACCCAGTACTTC. The encoded protein is CSGTGQGETQYF. The chain has TRBV20-1 and TRBJ2-5, with TRBD1 matching over 9 bases. CDR1 and CDR2 from the germline V gene are DFQATT and SNEGSKA (reference sequence). The CDR3 length is 12 residues. With V trimmed by 7 bases and J by 5 bases, 5 bases remained unmatched.

This clonotype has only a few counts. This chain links TRBV6-5 with TRBJ1-3, with D hard to call. Germline V lookup: CDR1 MNHEY, CDR2 SVGAGI. With 6 bases removed from V and 4 bases from J, the gap between germline ends came to 10 bases. The CDR3 sequence is 13 residues long. The CDR3 DNA is TGTGCCAGCAGCTCCATCGAAGGAAACACCATATATTTT. It is translated as CASSSIEGNTIYF.

This clonotype was seen ten or more times. CDR3 sequence: CASSILRIRPTGANVLTF. The DNA of the CDR3 is TGTGCCAGCAGCATACTCAGGATACGCCCCACGGGGGCCAACGTCCTGACTTTC. This chain connects TRBV5-6 to TRBJ2-6; D ambiguous. Germline CDR1 is SGHDT and CDR2 is YYEEEE. This CDR3 comprises 18 residues. V was clipped by 4 bases and J by 4 bases, with 21 bases between them.

The chain couples TRBV10-3 to TRBJ2-5, with 7 bases matching TRBD2. The length of the CDR3 is 13 residues. CDR1 and CDR2 (germline): ENHRY, SYGVKD. The ends lost 7 bases at V and 3 bases at J; junction bases unmatched: 5. The CDR3: CAITPGGEETQYF. The CDR3 DNA is TGTGCCATCACCCCGGGAGGAGAAGAGACCCAGTACTTC.

The genes are TRBV4-1 and TRBJ1-2; TRBD1 matches 12 bases. Per the germline V gene, CDR1 is MGHRA and CDR2 is YSYEKL. The CDR3 runs 19 residues. The V gene end was trimmed by 2 bases and the J gene end by 3 bases; junction bases not matched to a gene: 13. The CDR3 bases are TGCGCCAGCAGCCAAACGGGGGGGGGGACAGGGGGCTCCCACTATGGCTACACCTTC. As protein: CASSQTGGGTGGSHYGYTF.

The chain carries TRBV7-6 and TRBJ2-7; D ambiguous. There are 14 residues in the CDR3. The germline CDR1 and CDR2 sequences are SGHVS and FNYEAQ. The V gene lost 4 bases and the J gene lost 0 bases, with 10 bases spanning the gap. The CDR3 reads CASSSVADSYEQYF. The CDR3 DNA reads TGTGCCAGCAGCTCCGTGGCGGACTCCTACGAGCAGTACTTC.

This clonotype was found many times. V gene TRBV10-3 combines with J gene TRBJ1-4; D is unresolved. From germline, CDR1 is ENHRY and CDR2 SYGVKD. The germline V and J ends were trimmed by 3 bases and 0 bases, with 17 bases remaining between them. The CDR3 has 18 amino acids. CDR3 bases: TGTGCCATCAGTGACCACGAACCGAGTAAGCCAACTAATGAAAAACTGTTTTTT. It specifies CAISDHEPSKPTNEKLFF.

This clonotype appeared many times. This chain connects TRBV15 to TRBJ1-1; no definite D call. CDR1 is LNHNV and CDR2 is YYDKDF in the germline V gene (reference sequence). V lost 1 base and J lost 0, with 6 bases in between. The CDR3 runs 14 residues. The DNA for the CDR3 is TGTGCCACCAGCAGAGTCCTTTTGAACACTGAAGCTTTCTTT. Translating gives CATSRVLLNTEAFF.

As regards this clonotype: A read error is possible here, since a much larger clone lies one base away. The V and J genes are TRBV14 and TRBJ1-4; the match to TRBD1 covers 7 bases. The CDR3 runs 16 residues. Unmatched junction bases numbered 13, after V lost 4 bases and J lost 8 bases. Per germline, CDR1 SGHDN and CDR2 FVKESK. CDR3 in DNA: TGTGCCAGCAGCCTCCGAATTGGACAGGCACAGGAAAAACTGTTTTTT. This gives the protein CASSLRIGQAQEKLFF. The full variable domain, in which reference TRBV14 and TRBJ1-4 provide the parts outside the CDR3, is EAGVTQFPSHSVIEKGQTVTLRCDPISGHDNLYWYRRVMGKEIKFLLHFVKESKQDESGMPNNRFLAERTGGTYSTLKVQPAELEDSGVYFCASSLRIGQAQEKLFFGSGTQLSVL.